These 22 T cell receptor beta chains were sequenced from one sample in a study of Graves' ophthalmopathy and Graves' hyperthyroidism. Amplification of the TCR beta CDR3 regions used RNA transcripts (as template). First-round RT-PCR relied on HTBI primers, and a second-round multiplex PCR came next. One entry per CDR3 protein results from TCRdb running MiXCR on the multiplex PCR reads. The sample yields almost 400,000 distinct CDR3 sequences, about 17% seen once. Sequenced sample: peripheral blood. All receptors come from a woman between 18 and 29 years old with Graves' ophthalmopathy.

This clonotype was recorded at least ten times. The chain combines TRBV11-1 with TRBJ2-6; D unresolved. The CDR3 is 15 amino acids. Germline V gives CDR1 SGHAT, CDR2 FQDESV (reference sequence). V lost 5 bases and J lost 0, with 8 bases in between. This CDR3 reads CASSPSVSGANVLTF. In DNA, the CDR3 is TGTGCCAGCAGCCCGAGTGTCTCTGGGGCCAACGTCCTGACTTTC.

This clonotype was detected many times. CDR3 in DNA: TGCAGCGTTGAAGGACTAGCGGGAGACAATGAGCAGTTCTTC. This translates into CSVEGLAGDNEQFF. The rearrangement links TRBV29-1 to TRBJ2-1, with 12 bases aligning to TRBD2. Germline-derived CDR1 and CDR2 are SQVTM and ANQGSEA. The J segment lost 5 bases and the V segment lost 1 base, leaving 0 bases of the junction unmatched. The CDR3 runs 14 residues.

The chain employs TRBV9 and TRBJ1-2; D is unclear. The germline V and J ends were trimmed by 0 bases and 4 bases, with 13 bases remaining between them. CDR3 size: 15 residues. The germline CDR1 and CDR2 sequences are SGDLS and YYNGEE. CDR3 amino acids: CASSVEGTAGYGYTF. CDR3 DNA: TGTGCCAGCAGCGTAGAGGGCACGGCAGGCTATGGCTACACCTTC.

This clonotype appeared many times. This chain joins TRBV30 and TRBJ2-7, with 11 bases matching TRBD1. CDR3 length: 15 amino acids. Germline-derived CDR1 and CDR2 are GTSNPN and SVGIG (reference sequence). Trimming at V came to 7 bases and at J to 5 bases, leaving 13 bases not matched to a gene. The CDR3 is CAFLFPGQGGHEQYF. CDR3 DNA sequence: TGTGCCTTTCTATTTCCGGGACAGGGGGGACACGAGCAGTACTTC. The full variable domain, its missing parts supplied by reference TRBV30 and TRBJ2-7, is SQTIHQWPATLVQPVGSPLSLECTVEGTSNPNLYWYRQAAGRGLQLLFYSVGIGQISSEVPQNLSASRPQDRQFILSSKKLLLSDSGFYLCAFLFPGQGGHEQYFGPGTRLTVT.

The rearrangement links TRBV30 to TRBJ2-7; 9 bases align to TRBD2. This CDR3 contains 14 residues. CDR1 is GTSNPN, CDR2 SVGIG, per germline (reference sequence). Losses at the gene ends were 0 bases for V and 7 bases for J; bases not matched to a gene: 7. The CDR3 sequence is CAWSVAGGFDEQYF. CDR3 nucleotide sequence: TGTGCCTGGAGTGTAGCGGGAGGATTTGATGAGCAGTACTTC.

J is TRBJ2-5 and V is TRBV29-1, with D unresolved. Between the trimmed V and J ends, which lost 5 bases and 6 bases, there was a span of 13 bases. There are 12 residues in the CDR3. Germline V gene lookup returns CDR1 SQVTM and CDR2 ANQGSEA. Here the CDR3 DNA reads TGCAGCGTTTCAGAGGCCGGGCAGACCCAGTACTTC. Its protein product is CSVSEAGQTQYF.

The sample holds many counts of this clonotype. J is TRBJ2-7 and V is TRBV6-5; 10 bases map to TRBD2. The J segment lost 7 bases and the V segment lost 2 bases, leaving 11 bases of the junction unmatched. CDR3 length: 16 residues. Per the germline V gene, CDR1 is MNHEY and CDR2 is SVGAGI. DNA of the CDR3: TGTGCCAGCAGTTACCTCACCGGGACTAGCGTGTGGGAGCAGTACTTC. This gives the protein CASSYLTGTSVWEQYF.

This clonotype was counted at least ten times. This chain joins TRBV28 and TRBJ2-7; D is undetermined. The CDR3 totals 12 residues. Germline V gene sequence: CDR1 MDHEN, CDR2 SYDVKM. V lost 4 bases to trimming and J lost 5 bases, with 9 bases between them. The CDR3 DNA is TGTGCCAGCAGTTCACGTCTGGACGAGCAGTACTTC. Protein sequence: CASSSRLDEQYF.

This clonotype has a count of ten or more. The chain has TRBV28 and TRBJ2-7; tentative D call: TRBD1 (7 bases). Germline CDR1 MDHEN, CDR2 SYDVKM. The ends were cut back, 2 bases at V and 6 bases at J, with 20 bases in the middle. CDR3 size: 16 residues. CDR3 in DNA: TGTGCCAGCAGTTTAAGTTCGGGTAGGGGGCGGGGCGAGCAGTACTTC. Its translation is CASSLSSGRGRGEQYF. The whole variable domain, remainder taken from reference TRBV28 and TRBJ2-7, is DVKVTQSSRYLVKRTGEKVFLECVQDMDHENMFWYRQDPGLGLRLIYFSYDVKMKEKGDIPEGYSVSREKKERFSLILESASTNQTSMYLCASSLSSGRGRGEQYFGPGTRLTVT.

V is TRBV30 and J is TRBJ2-7; 8 bases align to TRBD1. CDR1 and CDR2 from the germline V gene are GTSNPN and SVGIG (reference sequence). The junction had 4 bases not matched to a gene; V was cut back by 0 bases and J by 3 bases. The CDR3 runs to 14 residues. The CDR3 here is CAWSVQGGVYEQYF. The CDR3 DNA is TGTGCCTGGAGTGTACAGGGGGGAGTCTACGAGCAGTACTTC. Based on the CDR3 plus reference TRBV30 and TRBJ2-7, the full variable domain is SQTIHQWPATLVQPVGSPLSLECTVEGTSNPNLYWYRQAAGRGLQLLFYSVGIGQISSEVPQNLSASRPQDRQFILSSKKLLLSDSGFYLCAWSVQGGVYEQYFGPGTRLTVT.

This clonotype was recorded at least ten times. A read error may account for a junction end that differs from germline. The chain is built from TRBV20-1 and TRBJ2-5; D is uncertain. The CDR3 has 9 amino acids. The germline V gene has CDR1 DFQATT and CDR2 SNEGSKA (reference sequence). The CDR3 nucleotides read TGCAGTGCTTCAGTTTGCTATCTCTTC. Translating gives CSASVCYLF.

A note on this clonotype: One junction end does not reproduce the germline sequence, and a read error may be involved. This chain connects TRBV4-2 to TRBJ1-6; D is perhaps TRBD1 (6 bases). CDR3 size: 15 residues. Germline CDR1 is LGHNA and CDR2 is YNFKEQ. As DNA, the CDR3 is TGTCCCAGCAGCCAGGTGGGGACACGAAATTCACCCCTCCACTTT. This gives the protein CPSSQVGTRNSPLHF.

This clonotype was seen at least ten times. V is TRBV4-1 and J is TRBJ1-1; no firm D call. V was trimmed by 0 bases and J by 10 bases, leaving 15 bases between them. Germline CDR1 reads MGHRA; CDR2 reads YSYEKL. The CDR3 runs 14 residues. The CDR3 loop is CASSQDELGKRAFF. The CDR3 nucleotides are TGCGCCAGCAGCCAAGATGAATTAGGAAAGCGAGCTTTCTTT.

This chain links TRBV6-1 with TRBJ1-1; a possible D gene is TRBD1 (5 bases). The CDR3 spans 12 residues. CDR1 MNHNS and CDR2 SASEGT come from the germline V gene. V gave up 5 bases and J gave up 6 bases, with 10 bases separating them. The DNA for the CDR3 is TGTGCCAGCAGTCAGGGATTGGCTGAAGCTTTCTTT. Protein: CASSQGLAEAFF.

V gene TRBV12-3 or TRBV12-4 combines with J gene TRBJ1-2; D uncertain. V lost 3 bases to trimming and J lost 5 bases, with 10 bases between them. The CDR3 consists of 13 residues. The CDR3 nucleotides read TGTGCCAGCAGTTTTCGGGTGTGGTATGGCTACACCTTC. Its translation: CASSFRVWYGYTF.

In this sample, this clonotype turned up many times. CDR3 amino acids: CASSLVRLNSYEQYF. CDR3 nucleotide sequence: TGTGCCAGCAGCTTGGTGAGGCTTAACTCCTACGAGCAGTACTTC. The chain has TRBV5-6 and TRBJ2-7; D unclear. The V end was cut by 0 bases, the J end by 0 bases, with 10 bases between. The germline V gene has CDR1 SGHDT and CDR2 YYEEEE. This CDR3 spans 15 amino acids.

This clonotype was counted ten times or more. The CDR3 DNA is TGTGCCTCCCAAGAGGCGGGGGGAAGCAATCAGCCCCAGCATTTT. It specifies CASQEAGGSNQPQHF. The rearrangement links TRBV25-1 to TRBJ1-5, with a tentative D call TRBD1 (5 bases). The CDR3 contains 15 residues. Germline V CDR1 and CDR2: MGHDK, SYGVNS. The V and J ends lost 11 bases and 1 base respectively, with 18 bases between them.

At least ten counts were recorded for this clonotype. The genes are TRBV6-5 and TRBJ1-2; 7 nucleotides line up with TRBD1. Per germline, CDR1 MNHEY and CDR2 SVGAGI. Trimming at V came to 6 bases and at J to 7 bases, leaving 8 bases not matched to a gene. There are 13 residues in the CDR3. CDR3 bases: TGTGCCAGCAGGCAAACAGGGGTACCTGGCTACACCTTC. This sequence encodes CASRQTGVPGYTF.

This clonotype turned up a few times. V is TRBV12-3 or TRBV12-4 and J is TRBJ2-7; TRBD2 aligns across 7 bases. CDR3 size: 15 residues. Trimming cost V 6 bases and J 4 bases; bases outside gene matches: 12. For the CDR3, the DNA is TGTGCCAGCAGCCCCGCTGCGGGAGAGCGGTACGAGCAGTACTTC. Protein product: CASSPAAGERYEQYF.

There are many counts of this clonotype. The chain joins TRBV7-2 to TRBJ2-7, with 10 bases aligning to TRBD1. V lost 5 bases and J lost 2; bases outside the gene matches: 6. This CDR3 has 15 amino acids. Germline CDR1 SGHTA, CDR2 FQGNSA. CDR3 nucleotides: TGTGCCAGCAGCCTCGGGACAGGGGACACCTACGAGCAGTACTTC. It yields the protein CASSLGTGDTYEQYF.

This clonotype was picked up many times. The chain links TRBV10-3 to TRBJ2-7; 10 bases fit TRBD1. CDR1 and CDR2 (germline): ENHRY, SYGVKD. The CDR3 is 12 residues long. With 11 bases clipped from V and 4 bases from J, the junction kept 5 bases outside the gene matches. The DNA for the CDR3 is TGTGCCGTGGACAGGGGGGGATACGAGCAGTACTTC. Amino acids: CAVDRGGYEQYF.

The chain carries TRBV6-2 or TRBV6-3 and TRBJ1-1; 8 bases map to TRBD1. Trimming at V came to 6 bases and at J to 6 bases, leaving 9 bases not matched to a gene. CDR1 is MNHEY, CDR2 SVGEGT, per germline. This CDR3 spans 14 amino acids. The CDR3 region is CASRSPGQAAEAFF. The CDR3 DNA is TGTGCCAGCAGGTCCCCGGGACAGGCGGCTGAAGCTTTCTTT.